This entry concerns a single T cell receptor beta chain. What it binds is unknown. The DNA is omitted, as the CDR3 cannot be located on it reliably, and the CDR3 follows TCRdb's listing. This sample was included in a study of molecular identifiers for immune sequencing clone quantification. Study details: For replicates, RNA isolated from roughly 21,000 or 96,000 naive CD8 cells was divided into five portions, of which four were sequenced.

The study's findings and limits: Identical TCR molecules that share a barcode could lead to an underestimation of highly expanded clone sizes. Clones of above 20 RNA copies carried over 98% of effector molecules; in naive cells they carried under 1%.

A single record per CDR3 protein comes from TCRdb applying MiXCR to the PCR reads. The repertoire includes around 100,000 distinct CDR3 sequences, approximately 40% of them detected once, and 4% to 5% sits in the top ten. The germline V gene has CDR1 SEHNR and CDR2 FQNEAQ (reference sequence). Termini included, the CDR3 measures 14 amino acids. Preparation of naive CD8 libraries involved roughly 20,000 to 1,100,000 sorted cells and 10%, 30% or 50% RNA. The receptor comes from a human donor in good health. Some libraries in this study had Jurkat cell RNA spiked in. What was sequenced was naive CD8+ T cells from blood, with Jurkat cell RNA spiked in. The sample's subset: FACS-sorted CD8+CD4-CCR7+CD45RA+ naive T cells. The chain combines TRBV7-9 with TRBJ1-5; TRBD1 was called by the table and not checked on the DNA. CDR3 protein: CASSWGQGSQPRHF.